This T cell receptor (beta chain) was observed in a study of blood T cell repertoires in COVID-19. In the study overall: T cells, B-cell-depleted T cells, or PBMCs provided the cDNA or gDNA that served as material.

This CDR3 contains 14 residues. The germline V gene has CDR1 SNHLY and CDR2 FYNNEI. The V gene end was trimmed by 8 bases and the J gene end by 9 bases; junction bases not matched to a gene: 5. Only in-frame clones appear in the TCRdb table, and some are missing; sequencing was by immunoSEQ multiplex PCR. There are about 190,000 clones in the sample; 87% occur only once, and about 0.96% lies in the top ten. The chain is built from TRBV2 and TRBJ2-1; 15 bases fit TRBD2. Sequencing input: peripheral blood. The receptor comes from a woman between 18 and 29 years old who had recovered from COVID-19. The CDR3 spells CASWTGLAGGEQFF. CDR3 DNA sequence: TGTGCCAGCTGGACGGGACTAGCGGGAGGTGAGCAGTTCTTC.